What follows are 21 T cell receptor beta chains derived from one specimen sequenced in a study of monozygotic twins with inflammatory bowel disease. TCRdb re-called the 5' RACE reads and catalogs CDR3 proteins one per entry, DNA excluded. Its clone listing holds around 370,000 distinct CDR3 sequences. The sequenced material came from blood. The receptors shown here come from a human donor with ulcerative colitis or Crohn's disease, or a healthy co-twin of an affected twin (not recorded which).

This chain uses TRBV7-9 with TRBJ2-1; TCRdb reports TRBD2, a call that lacks DNA to check it against. Germline CDR1 SEHNR, CDR2 FQNEAQ (reference sequence). CDR3 length: 16 residues. The CDR3 is CASKPRTHSSYNEQFF.

The chain carries TRBV4-3 and TRBJ2-3; the D call of TRBD2 rests on TCRdb alone, since no DNA is present to check it. Per germline, CDR1 LGHNA and CDR2 YSLEER. The CDR3 runs 16 residues. This CDR3 is CASSEFWGTDTDTQYF.

The V and J genes are TRBV5-1 and TRBJ2-3. Germline lookup yields CDR1 SGHRS and CDR2 YFSETQ. The CDR3 sequence is 15 residues long. CDR3 sequence: CASSDQRLSTDTQYF. Full variable domain (rest looked up from reference TRBV5-1 and TRBJ2-3): KAGVTQTPRYLIKTRGQQVTLSCSPISGHRSVSWYQQTPGQGLQFLFEYFSETQRNKGNFPGRFSGRQFSNSRSEMNVSTLELGDSALYLCASSDQRLSTDTQYFGPGTRLTVL.

V is TRBV9 and J is TRBJ2-7; checking the TCRdb D call of TRBD2 is not possible without DNA. The CDR3 is made up of 15 amino acids. Germline-derived CDR1 and CDR2 are SGDLS and YYNGEE. The CDR3: CASSVASGGTYEQYF.

The J gene is TRBJ1-5, the V gene TRBV11-2; TCRdb's D call of TRBD1 is untestable without DNA. CDR1 SGHAT and CDR2 FQNNGV come from the germline V gene. This CDR3 has 21 residues. The CDR3 is CASSLDLLQDRRSNSNQPQHF.

The chain combines TRBV18 with TRBJ1-4; TCRdb gives TRBD1 as the D gene, but with no DNA this cannot be confirmed. Germline lookup yields CDR1 KGHSH and CDR2 LQKENI. The CDR3 spans 15 residues. CDR3 amino acids: CASSDRTNSNEKLFF.

V gene TRBV6-5 combines with J gene TRBJ2-1; the D call from TCRdb, TRBD1, cannot be confirmed without DNA. Germline V gene data show CDR1 as MNHEY and CDR2 as SVGAGI. CDR3 size: 15 residues. CDR3: CASSYSDRVMDEQFF.

The CDR3 region is CASSRYRGNEQFF. The chain joins TRBV28 to TRBJ2-1; lacking DNA, the TRBD1 call made by TCRdb goes unchecked. Looked up from germline, CDR1 is MDHEN and CDR2 is SYDVKM. The CDR3 runs 13 residues.

The chain uses TRBV6-5 and TRBJ1-2; the D gene TCRdb calls, TRBD1, cannot be checked with no DNA. Germline CDR1 and CDR2: MNHEY and SVGAGI. The CDR3 runs 13 residues. The chain's CDR3 is CASSYPDSYGYTF.

CDR3 sequence: CASSLSTGGSSEQYF. V gene TRBV5-1 combines with J gene TRBJ2-7; the TRBD1 assignment by TCRdb is unverifiable without DNA. CDR3 size: 15 residues. The germline V gene has CDR1 SGHRS and CDR2 YFSETQ.

The chain carries TRBV3-1 and TRBJ2-3; TCRdb reports TRBD2, a call that lacks DNA to check it against. Germline V gene lookup returns CDR1 LGHDT and CDR2 YNNKEL (reference sequence). CDR3 size: 19 residues. This CDR3 reads CASSQDWKYQRGGTDTQYF.

The rearrangement joins TRBV24-1 to TRBJ1-4; checking the TCRdb D call of TRBD1 is not possible without DNA. This CDR3 comprises 13 residues. Germline V gene data show CDR1 as KGHDR and CDR2 as SFDVKD. The CDR3: CATSPGTDEKLFF.

The V and J genes are TRBV13 and TRBJ2-2; TCRdb names TRBD2, which stays unverified in the absence of DNA. Germline CDR1 reads PRHDT; CDR2 reads FYEKMQ (reference sequence). CDR3 length: 14 residues. The CDR3 sequence is CASSSLAGYGELFF.

The gene calls are TRBV3-1 and TRBJ2-5. CDR1 LGHDT and CDR2 YNNKEL come from the germline V gene (reference sequence). There are 13 residues in the CDR3. CDR3 residues: CASSQDHEETQYF.

Measured by frequency, this clonotype is medium-sized. The chain employs TRBV20-1 and TRBJ1-1; TCRdb names TRBD1, which stays unverified in the absence of DNA. The CDR3 runs 13 residues. The V gene's germline CDR1 is DFQATT and CDR2 SNEGSKA (reference sequence). This CDR3 is CSARRRGRAEAFF.

The chain links TRBV18 to TRBJ1-1. CDR3 size: 13 residues. Germline CDR1 is KGHSH and CDR2 is LQKENI. This CDR3 is CASSPIMNTEAFF.

The chain recombines TRBV18 with TRBJ2-1. There are 15 residues in the CDR3. Germline assignment: CDR1 KGHSH and CDR2 LQKENI. The CDR3 region is CASSPPSHAYNEQFF.

The V gene is TRBV6-1, the J gene TRBJ2-5; without DNA, the TCRdb call of TRBD1 cannot be checked. CDR1 MNHNS and CDR2 SASEGT come from the germline V gene. This CDR3 is 17 amino acids long. The CDR3 is CASSSQGVVGSVETQYF.

This rearrangement joins TRBV19 to TRBJ2-2; the TCRdb D gene call, TRBD2, has no DNA to confirm it. Germline V gives CDR1 LNHDA, CDR2 SQIVND (reference sequence). The length of the CDR3 is 19 residues. CDR3 protein: CASSTPRTSGGLNTGELFF. Supplemented by reference TRBV19 and TRBJ2-2, the full variable domain reads DGGITQSPKYLFRKEGQNVTLSCEQNLNHDAMYWYRQDPGQGLRLIYYSQIVNDFQKGDIAEGYSVSREKKESFPLTVTSAQKNPTAFYLCASSTPRTSGGLNTGELFFGEGSRLTVL.

The chain carries TRBV6-2 or TRBV6-3 and TRBJ2-7; the D gene TCRdb calls, TRBD1, cannot be checked with no DNA. The germline V gene encodes CDR1 MNHEY and CDR2 SVGEGT. This CDR3 is 17 amino acids long. CDR3 in amino acids: CASSYRGTDRISYEQYF.

The V and J genes are TRBV19 and TRBJ1-3; lacking DNA, the TRBD1 call made by TCRdb goes unchecked. Per the germline V gene, CDR1 is LNHDA and CDR2 is SQIVND (reference sequence). The CDR3 loop spans 18 amino acids. The chain's CDR3 is CASRRKSRQKLSGNTIYF.